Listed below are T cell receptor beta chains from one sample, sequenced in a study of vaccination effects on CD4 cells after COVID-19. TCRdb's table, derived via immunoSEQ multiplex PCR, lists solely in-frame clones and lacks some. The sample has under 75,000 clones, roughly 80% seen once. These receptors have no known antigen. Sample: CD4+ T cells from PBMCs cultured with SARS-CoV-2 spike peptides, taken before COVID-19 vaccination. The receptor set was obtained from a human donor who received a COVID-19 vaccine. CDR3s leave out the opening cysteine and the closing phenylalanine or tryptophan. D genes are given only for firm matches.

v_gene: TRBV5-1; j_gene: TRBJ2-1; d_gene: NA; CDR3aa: ASSLSWDTYYNEQF
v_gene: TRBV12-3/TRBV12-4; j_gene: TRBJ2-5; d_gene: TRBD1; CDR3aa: ASSRTGGETQY
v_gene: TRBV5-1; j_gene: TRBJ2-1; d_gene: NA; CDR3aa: ASSLDPMNEQF
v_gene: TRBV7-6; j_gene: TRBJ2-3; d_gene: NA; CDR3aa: ASSRPGADTQY
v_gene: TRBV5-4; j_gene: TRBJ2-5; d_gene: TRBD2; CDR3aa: ASSLDTSGSQETQY
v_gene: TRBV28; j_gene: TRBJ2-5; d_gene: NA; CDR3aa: ASSYSQETQY
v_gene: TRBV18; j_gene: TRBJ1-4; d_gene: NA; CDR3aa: ASSPSGGAGEKLF
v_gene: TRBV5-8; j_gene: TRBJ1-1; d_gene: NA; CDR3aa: ASSSLRAGTNTEAF
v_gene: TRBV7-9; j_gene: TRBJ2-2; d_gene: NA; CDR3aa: ASSLTGPGELF
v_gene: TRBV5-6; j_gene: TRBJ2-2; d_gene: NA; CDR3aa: ASSGAGTFTGELF
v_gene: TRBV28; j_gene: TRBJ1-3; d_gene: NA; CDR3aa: ASSLFGNTIY
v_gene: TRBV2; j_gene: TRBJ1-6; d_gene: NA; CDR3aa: ASSRGSGSYNSPLH
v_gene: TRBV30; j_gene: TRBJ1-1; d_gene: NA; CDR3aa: AWSRAAGAF
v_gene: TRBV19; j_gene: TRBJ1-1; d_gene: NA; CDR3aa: ASSIIRGGNTEAF
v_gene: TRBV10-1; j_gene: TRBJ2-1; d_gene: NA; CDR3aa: ASRADRYNEQF
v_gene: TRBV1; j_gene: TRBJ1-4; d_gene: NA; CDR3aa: TSSPTRKGEKLF
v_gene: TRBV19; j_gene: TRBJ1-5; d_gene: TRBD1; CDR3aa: ASGTGQGPFQPQH
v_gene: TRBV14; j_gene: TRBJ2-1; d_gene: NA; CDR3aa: ASSQELRHNEQF
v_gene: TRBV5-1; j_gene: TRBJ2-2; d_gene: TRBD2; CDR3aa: ASSWTSGGAGTGELF
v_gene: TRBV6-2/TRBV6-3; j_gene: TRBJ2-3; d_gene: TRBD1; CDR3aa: ASSSHTGARADTQY
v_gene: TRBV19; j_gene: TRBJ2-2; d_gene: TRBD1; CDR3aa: ASTRDRNTGELF
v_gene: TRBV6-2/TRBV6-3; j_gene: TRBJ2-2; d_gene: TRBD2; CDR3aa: ASSLAGGYTGELF
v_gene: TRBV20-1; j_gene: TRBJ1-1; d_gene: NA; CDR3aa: SASQQGLEAF
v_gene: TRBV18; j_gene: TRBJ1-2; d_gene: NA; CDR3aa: ASSPKGWRDYGYT
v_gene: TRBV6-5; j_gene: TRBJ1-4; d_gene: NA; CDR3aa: ASSSGLGEKLF
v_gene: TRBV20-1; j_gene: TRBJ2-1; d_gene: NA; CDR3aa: SAAPGGEQF
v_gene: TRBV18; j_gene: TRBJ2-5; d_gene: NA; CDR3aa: ASSPTTGRETQY
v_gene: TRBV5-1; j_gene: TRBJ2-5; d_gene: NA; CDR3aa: ASTHGETQY
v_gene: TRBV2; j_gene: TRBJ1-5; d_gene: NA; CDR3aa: ASSGTASNQPQH
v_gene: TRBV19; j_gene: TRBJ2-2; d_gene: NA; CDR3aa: ASSRTGELF
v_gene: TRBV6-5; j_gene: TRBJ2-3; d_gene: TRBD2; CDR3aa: ASRRLAGGTDTQY
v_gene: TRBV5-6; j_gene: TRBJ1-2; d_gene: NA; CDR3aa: ASSYPRADRGYT
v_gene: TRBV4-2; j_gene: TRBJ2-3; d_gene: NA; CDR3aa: ASSQDQEVSTDTQY
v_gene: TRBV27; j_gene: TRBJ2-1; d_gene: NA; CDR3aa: ASSLNRGTYNEQF
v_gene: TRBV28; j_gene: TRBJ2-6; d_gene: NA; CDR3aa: ASSSGANVLT
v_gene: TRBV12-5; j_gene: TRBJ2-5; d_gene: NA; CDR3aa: ASGLDSQQETQY
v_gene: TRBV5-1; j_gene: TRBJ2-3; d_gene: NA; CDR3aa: ASSLALTQEDTQY
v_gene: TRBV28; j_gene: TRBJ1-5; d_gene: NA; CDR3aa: ASSPSYVGQPQH
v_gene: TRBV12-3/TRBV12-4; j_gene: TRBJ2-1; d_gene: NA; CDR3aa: ASSPNLGNEQF
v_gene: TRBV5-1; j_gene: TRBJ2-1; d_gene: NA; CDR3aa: ASSLDGAGRGGVSEQF
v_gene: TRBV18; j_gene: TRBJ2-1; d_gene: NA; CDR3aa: ASSPTLLGRTPGEQF
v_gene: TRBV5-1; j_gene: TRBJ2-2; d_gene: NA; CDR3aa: ASKPGGTGELF
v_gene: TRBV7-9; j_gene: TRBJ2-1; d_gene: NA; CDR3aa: ASSPTQLTSSYNEQF
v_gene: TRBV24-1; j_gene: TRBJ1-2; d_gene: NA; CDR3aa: ATSDSRTMNGYT
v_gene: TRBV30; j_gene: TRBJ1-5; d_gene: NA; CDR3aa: AWSAGFLSAQPQH
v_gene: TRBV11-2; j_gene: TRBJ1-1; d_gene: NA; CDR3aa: ASSLSGNTEAF
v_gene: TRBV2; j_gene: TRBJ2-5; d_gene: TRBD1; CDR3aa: ASREGQGRQETQY
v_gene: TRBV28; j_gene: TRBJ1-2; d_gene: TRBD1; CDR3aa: ASRTTGVVIGYT